The next 2 T cell receptor beta chains were all read from a single sample in a study of shared clonotypes between healthy human individuals. The assay was immunoSEQ multiplex PCR, and TCRdb's table has in-frame clones only and misses some. Here the sample spans 450,000 to 550,000 clones, about four fifths being singletons. The sequenced material came from PBMCs. These receptor sequences come from a woman aged 40 to 49 in good health. Some clones in this sample may be carry-over from other donors' samples.

This chain connects TRBV10-3 to TRBJ2-1; tentative D call: TRBD2 (6 bases). Per the germline V gene, CDR1 is ENHRY and CDR2 is SYGVKD. V gave up 5 bases and J gave up 0 bases, with 23 bases separating them. The CDR3 spans 19 residues. CDR3 sequence: CAISTGLFGEVGSYNEQFF. The CDR3 DNA sequence: TGTGCCATCAGTACGGGACTCTTTGGGGAAGTCGGCTCCTACAATGAGCAGTTCTTC.

The genes are TRBV4-1 and TRBJ2-7; D remains unclear. The germline V gene has CDR1 MGHRA and CDR2 YSYEKL. Trimming stripped 1 base from V and 3 bases from J, with 10 bases between. CDR3 length: 14 amino acids. CDR3 in DNA: TGCGCCAGCAGCCAAGCAGGCGGAAACTACGAGCAGTACTTC. This translates into CASSQAGGNYEQYF.